The 17 T cell receptor beta chains listed next were all sequenced from one sample in a study of blood T cell repertoires in COVID-19. Some clones are missing from TCRdb's copy, which holds only in-frame ones; the method was immunoSEQ multiplex PCR. The sample contains tens of thousands of clones, more than 75% of which appear only once. The specimen sequenced was peripheral blood. The source of these receptors is a man in his 70s with active or convalescent COVID-19.

CDR3 residues: CASTLTGGTDTQYF. CDR3 sequence (DNA): TGTGCCAGCACCTTGACAGGGGGAACAGATACGCAGTATTTT. This chain links TRBV28 with TRBJ2-3, with 9 bases lining up with TRBD1. After removal of 7 bases from V and 3 bases from J, the junction contained 5 bases not matched to a gene. Germline CDR1 is MDHEN and CDR2 is SYDVKM. The CDR3 has 14 residues.

The V gene is TRBV10-3, the J gene TRBJ2-1; D is unclear. The V end lost 4 bases, the J end lost 7 bases, and 14 bases lay between the germline ends. Germline V gene sequence: CDR1 ENHRY, CDR2 SYGVKD. This CDR3 spans 14 amino acids. The CDR3 loop reads CAISGLNEANEQFF. The CDR3 coding sequence is TGTGCCATCAGTGGACTGAACGAAGCAAATGAGCAGTTCTTC.

This chain connects TRBV5-4 to TRBJ2-1, with TRBD2 matching 10 bases. The CDR3 loop spans 17 amino acids. V was clipped by 0 bases and J by 4 bases; unmatched bases: 7. The germline CDR1 and CDR2 sequences are SGHNT and YYREEE (reference sequence). The CDR3 DNA follows: TGTGCCAGCAGCTTGGTGGCTAGCGGGGGCCATTACAATGAGCAGTTCTTC. Protein product: CASSLVASGGHYNEQFF.

V and J are TRBV3-1 (or the pseudogene TRBV3-2) and TRBJ2-2; D uncertain. The CDR3 extends over 11 amino acids. V lost 6 bases and J lost 7, with 6 bases in between. From germline, CDR1 is LGHDT and CDR2 YNNKEL (reference sequence). This CDR3 is CASRYIGELFF. DNA of the CDR3: TGTGCCAGCAGATATATCGGGGAGCTGTTTTTT.

The V call is TRBV7-6, the J call TRBJ1-2; 10 nucleotides agree with TRBD1. The CDR3 has 15 amino acids. Per the germline V gene, CDR1 is SGHVS and CDR2 is FNYEAQ. The trim removed 1 base at V and 8 bases at J, leaving 7 bases unmatched. Here the CDR3 reads CASSLEIGQGDGYTF. The CDR3 nucleotides are TGTGCCAGCAGCTTAGAGATCGGACAGGGGGACGGCTACACCTTC.

This chain uses TRBV6-5 with TRBJ1-2; 8 bases agree with TRBD1. Germline values: CDR1 MNHEY, CDR2 SVGAGI. CDR3 length: 14 residues. The J segment lost 5 bases and the V segment lost 5 bases, leaving 7 bases of the junction unmatched. CDR3 sequence reads: CASSRGQGGYGYTF. The DNA of the CDR3 is TGTGCCAGCAGTCGCGGACAGGGCGGTTATGGCTACACCTTC.

V usage is TRBV28 and J usage is TRBJ2-3, with D tentatively TRBD2 (7 bases). The germline V gene has CDR1 MDHEN and CDR2 SYDVKM. The CDR3 runs 14 residues. Trimming pared 8 bases from V and 7 bases from J, leaving 19 bases between. DNA for the CDR3: TGTGCCAGCGGGAGGGGGACTACCCTACATACGCAGTATTTT. This encodes CASGRGTTLHTQYF.

V usage is TRBV19 and J usage is TRBJ1-4, with D perhaps TRBD1 (5 bases). The CDR3 totals 14 residues. The ends were cut back, 6 bases at V and 7 bases at J, with 15 bases in the middle. CDR1 is LNHDA and CDR2 is SQIVND in the germline V gene (reference sequence). CDR3 sequence reads: CASRVDSLAEKLFF. The DNA of the CDR3 is TGTGCCAGTAGAGTCGACAGTCTTGCTGAAAAACTGTTTTTT. Full variable domain (rest looked up from reference TRBV19 and TRBJ1-4): DGGITQSPKYLFRKEGQNVTLSCEQNLNHDAMYWYRQDPGQGLRLIYYSQIVNDFQKGDIAEGYSVSREKKESFPLTVTSAQKNPTAFYLCASRVDSLAEKLFFGSGTQLSVL.

The genes are TRBV6-5 and TRBJ1-4, with D perhaps matching TRBD1 (6 bases). The CDR3 length is 14 residues. Germline CDR1 is MNHEY and CDR2 is SVGAGI. V shed 6 bases and J shed 6 bases, with 14 bases lying between them. The CDR3 DNA reads TGTGCCAGCAGGATACAGGGATTATATGAAAAACTGTTTTTT. Translating gives CASRIQGLYEKLFF.

The chain is built from TRBV3-1 (or the pseudogene TRBV3-2) and TRBJ2-1; D gene unclear. Trimming removed 0 bases at V and 13 bases at J, with 10 bases between. The CDR3 length is 12 residues. CDR1 is LGHDT, CDR2 YNNKEL, per germline (reference sequence). CDR3 region: CASSQDRGGQFF. CDR3 nucleotides: TGTGCCAGCAGCCAAGATCGAGGTGGCCAGTTCTTC.

This chain uses TRBV2 with TRBJ2-7, with D possibly being TRBD1 (5 bases). The CDR3 extends over 13 amino acids. Per germline, CDR1 SNHLY and CDR2 FYNNEI. The V gene lost 8 bases and the J gene lost 3 bases, with 14 bases spanning the gap. CDR3 coding DNA: TGTGCCAGCGATAAAAACACAGGCTACGAGCAGTACTTC. Protein sequence: CASDKNTGYEQYF.

This rearrangement joins TRBV6-5 to TRBJ1-3, with TRBD1 matching over 8 bases. Germline CDR1 is MNHEY and CDR2 is SVGAGI. CDR3 size: 15 residues. V lost 2 bases and J lost 4; bases outside the gene matches: 4. The CDR3 is CASSYPAGGGNTIYF. The CDR3 bases are TGTGCCAGCAGTTACCCGGCAGGGGGCGGAAACACCATATATTTT.

V is TRBV6-1 and J is TRBJ2-1; 7 bases match TRBD1. Germline V lookup: CDR1 MNHNS, CDR2 SASEGT. V lost 2 bases and J lost 4; bases outside the gene matches: 8. The CDR3 is 16 residues long. The CDR3 spells CASSERVGGLYNEQFF. CDR3 nucleotide sequence: TGTGCCAGCAGTGAACGTGTAGGGGGCCTATACAATGAGCAGTTCTTC.

The sample holds a few counts of this clone. J is TRBJ2-7 and V is TRBV30, with D maybe TRBD2 (5 bases). Germline V CDR1 and CDR2: GTSNPN, SVGIG (reference sequence). The V end lost 1 base, the J end lost 3 bases, and 10 bases lay between the germline ends. This CDR3 spans 13 amino acids. The CDR3 spells CAWSGGSVYEQYF. The CDR3 DNA follows: TGTGCCTGGAGTGGAGGGTCGGTCTACGAGCAGTACTTC. The whole variable domain, remainder taken from reference TRBV30 and TRBJ2-7, is SQTIHQWPATLVQPVGSPLSLECTVEGTSNPNLYWYRQAAGRGLQLLFYSVGIGQISSEVPQNLSASRPQDRQFILSSKKLLLSDSGFYLCAWSGGSVYEQYFGPGTRLTVT.

The J gene is TRBJ1-1, the V gene TRBV3-1 (or the pseudogene TRBV3-2); TRBD1 matches 7 bases. V lost 6 bases to trimming and J lost 10 bases; unmatched junction nucleotides: 17. Germline V CDR1 and CDR2: LGHDT, YNNKEL (reference sequence). This CDR3 spans 15 amino acids. This CDR3 reads CASSPFLGQSGGAFF. The CDR3 region has the DNA TGTGCCAGCAGTCCCTTTTTGGGACAGTCCGGTGGAGCTTTCTTT.

The chain employs TRBV6-2 or TRBV6-3 and TRBJ2-5, with 9 bases fitting TRBD2. Germline CDR1 MNHEY, CDR2 SVGEGT. With V trimmed by 7 bases and J by 3 bases, 12 bases remained unmatched. The CDR3 totals 16 residues. The chain's CDR3 is CASTPHSGGRKETQYF. In DNA, the CDR3 is TGTGCCAGCACCCCCCATAGCGGGGGCCGAAAAGAGACCCAGTACTTC.

This chain links TRBV7-9 with TRBJ2-1; 12 positions agree with TRBD2. The V and J ends lost 6 bases and 5 bases, in that order; junction bases with no gene match: 5. The CDR3 runs to 15 residues. Germline V gene data show CDR1 as SEHNR and CDR2 as FQNEAQ (reference sequence). DNA of the CDR3: TGTGCCAGCAGGGGAACTAGCGGGGGGCACAATGAGCAGTTCTTC. Amino acids: CASRGTSGGHNEQFF. Together with reference TRBV7-9 and TRBJ2-1, the CDR3 gives the full variable domain: DTGVSQNPRHKITKRGQNVTFRCDPISEHNRLYWYRQTLGQGPEFLTYFQNEAQLEKSRLLSDRFSAERPKGSFSTLEIQRTEQGDSAMYLCASRGTSGGHNEQFFGPGTRLTVL.